What follows is one T cell receptor (beta chain) and its context. What it binds is not known. These data belong to a study of shared clonotypes between healthy human individuals. Background on the study: Each donor's CD4 naive and CD4 memory cells filled three plates apiece, CD8 naive two, and CD8 memory one.

Naive CD8 isolation took CD45RO-negative cells positively selected for CCR7 and excluded terminally differentiated effector memory CD45RA+ cells. CDR3 length equals 10 residues. V lost 8 bases to trimming and J lost 4 bases, with 3 bases between them. From germline, CDR1 is SEHNR and CDR2 FQNEAQ (reference sequence). Study-level findings and limits: Clonotypes shared by all four sorted-subset donors had higher generation probabilities than non-shared clonotypes. Naive CD4 clonotypes overlapped across a few donors at about 5.2%.

When replicate PCRs were run on sorted subsets, they used about 200 ng DNA, some 29,000 T cell genomes. Repertoires were generated with immunoSEQ multiplex PCR, while TCRdb's copy carries only in-frame clones and drops some. The sample has 630,000 or so clones; more than 95% are singletons. The sequence was obtained from a man aged 25-45 years in good health. The chain carries TRBV7-9 and TRBJ2-1; no firm D call. Sequencing used naive CD8+ T cells sorted from blood. The CDR3 is CASGYNEQFF. The CDR3 nucleotides read TGTGCCAGCGGGTACAATGAGCAGTTCTTC. Complete variable domain (other parts from reference TRBV7-9 and TRBJ2-1): DTGVSQNPRHKITKRGQNVTFRCDPISEHNRLYWYRQTLGQGPEFLTYFQNEAQLEKSRLLSDRFSAERPKGSFSTLEIQRTEQGDSAMYLCASGYNEQFFGPGTRLTVL.